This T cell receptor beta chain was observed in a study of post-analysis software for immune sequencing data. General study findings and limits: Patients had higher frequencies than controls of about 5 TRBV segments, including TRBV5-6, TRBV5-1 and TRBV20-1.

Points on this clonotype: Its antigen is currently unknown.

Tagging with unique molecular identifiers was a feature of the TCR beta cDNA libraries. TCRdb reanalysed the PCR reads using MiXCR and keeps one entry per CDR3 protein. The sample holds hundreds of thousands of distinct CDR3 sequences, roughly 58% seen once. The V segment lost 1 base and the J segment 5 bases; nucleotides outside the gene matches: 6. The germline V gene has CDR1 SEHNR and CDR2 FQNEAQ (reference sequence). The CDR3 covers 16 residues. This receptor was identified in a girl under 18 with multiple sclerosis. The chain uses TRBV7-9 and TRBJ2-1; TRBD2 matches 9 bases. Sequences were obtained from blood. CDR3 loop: CASSLVASGVDNEQFF. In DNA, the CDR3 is TGTGCCAGCAGCTTAGTTGCTAGCGGGGTCGACAATGAGCAGTTCTTC. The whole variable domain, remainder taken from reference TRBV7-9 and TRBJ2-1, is DTGVSQNPRHKITKRGQNVTFRCDPISEHNRLYWYRQTLGQGPEFLTYFQNEAQLEKSRLLSDRFSAERPKGSFSTLEIQRTEQGDSAMYLCASSLVASGVDNEQFFGPGTRLTVL.